This T cell receptor (beta chain) was identified during a study of shared clonotypes between healthy human individuals. Broader study findings: Sampling covered blood only; tissue repertoires likely differ.

As processed by the authors: Junction-only sequences produced by ImmunoSEQ had no quality scores, so filtering differed. Assay used: immunoSEQ multiplex PCR; TCRdb lists only in-frame clones, some missing. V and J calls and clone size are as listed in that table; D and trimming were resolved from the DNA. The sample holds 700,000 to 950,000 clones, just over 95% seen once. Worth noting for this clone: Its target is unknown.

V gave up 4 bases and J gave up 6 bases, with 18 bases separating them. Germline V gene data show CDR1 as SQVTM and CDR2 as ANQGSEA. The CDR3 has 14 amino acids. CD8 cells regarded as naive lacked CD45RO, were positively chosen for CCR7, and omitted terminally differentiated effector memory CD45RA+ cells. Source material: naive CD8+ T cells sorted from blood. The source of this sequence is a man younger than 45 in good health. The chain recombines TRBV29-1 with TRBJ1-1, with D possibly TRBD1 on 5 matching bases. The CDR3 DNA reads TGCAGCGTTGCCAGGGACTCTCGCGGGTCTGAAGCTTTCTTT. Translation: CSVARDSRGSEAFF.